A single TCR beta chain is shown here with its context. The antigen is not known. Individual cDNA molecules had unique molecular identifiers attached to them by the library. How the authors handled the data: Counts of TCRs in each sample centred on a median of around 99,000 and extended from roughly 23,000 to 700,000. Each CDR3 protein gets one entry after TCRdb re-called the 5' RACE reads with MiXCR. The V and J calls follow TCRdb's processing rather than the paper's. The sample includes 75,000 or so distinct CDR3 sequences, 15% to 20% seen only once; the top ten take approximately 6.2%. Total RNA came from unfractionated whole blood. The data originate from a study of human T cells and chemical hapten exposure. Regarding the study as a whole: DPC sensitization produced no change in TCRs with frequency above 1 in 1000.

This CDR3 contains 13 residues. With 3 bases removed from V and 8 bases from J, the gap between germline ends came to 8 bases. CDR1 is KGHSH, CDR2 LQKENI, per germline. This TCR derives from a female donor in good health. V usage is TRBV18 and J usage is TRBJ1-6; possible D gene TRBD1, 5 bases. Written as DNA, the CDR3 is TGTGCCAGCTCACCCCAGACAGATTCACCCCTCCACTTT. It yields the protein CASSPQTDSPLHF.